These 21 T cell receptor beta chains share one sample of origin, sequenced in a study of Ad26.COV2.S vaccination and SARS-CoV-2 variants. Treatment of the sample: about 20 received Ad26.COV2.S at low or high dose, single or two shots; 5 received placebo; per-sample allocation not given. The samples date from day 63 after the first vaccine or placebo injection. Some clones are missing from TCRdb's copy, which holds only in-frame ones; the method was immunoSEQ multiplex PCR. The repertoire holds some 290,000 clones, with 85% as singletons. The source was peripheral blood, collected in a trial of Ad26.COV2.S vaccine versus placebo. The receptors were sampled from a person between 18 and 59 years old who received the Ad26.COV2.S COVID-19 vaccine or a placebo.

The CDR3 DNA follows: TGTGCCATCAGTGAGTCGGCTAGCGGGGGGAACTACGAGCAGTACTTC. The encoded protein is CAISESASGGNYEQYF. The chain recombines TRBV10-3 with TRBJ2-7; 11 bases map to TRBD2. V gave up 0 bases and J gave up 3 bases; unmatched junction bases: 4. Germline CDR1 reads ENHRY; CDR2 reads SYGVKD. The CDR3 covers 16 residues.

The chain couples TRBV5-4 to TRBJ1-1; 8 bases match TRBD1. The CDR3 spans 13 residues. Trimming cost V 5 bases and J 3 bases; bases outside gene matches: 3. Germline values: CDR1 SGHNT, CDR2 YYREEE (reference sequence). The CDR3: CASRRDRHTEAFF. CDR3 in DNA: TGTGCCAGCAGGCGGGACAGGCACACTGAAGCTTTCTTT. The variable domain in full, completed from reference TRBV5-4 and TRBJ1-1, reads ETGVTQSPTHLIKTRGQQVTLRCSSQSGHNTVSWYQQALGQGPQFIFQYYREEENGRGNFPPRFSGLQFPNYSSELNVNALELDDSALYLCASRRDRHTEAFFGQGTRLTVV.

The CDR3 reads CASSPRTGGRTDTQYF. The CDR3 DNA is TGTGCCAGCAGCCCCCGGACAGGGGGTCGCACAGATACGCAGTATTTT. V and J are TRBV9 and TRBJ2-3, with TRBD1 matching 10 bases. The V segment lost 4 bases and the J segment 1 base; nucleotides outside the gene matches: 6. The length of the CDR3 is 16 residues. CDR1 is SGDLS and CDR2 is YYNGEE in the germline V gene.

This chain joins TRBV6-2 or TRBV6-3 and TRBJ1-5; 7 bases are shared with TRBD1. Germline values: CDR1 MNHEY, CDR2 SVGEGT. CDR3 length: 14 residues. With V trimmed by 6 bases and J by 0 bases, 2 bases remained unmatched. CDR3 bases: TGTGCCAGCAGCGGGACAGCTAGCAATCAGCCCCAGCATTTT. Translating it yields CASSGTASNQPQHF.

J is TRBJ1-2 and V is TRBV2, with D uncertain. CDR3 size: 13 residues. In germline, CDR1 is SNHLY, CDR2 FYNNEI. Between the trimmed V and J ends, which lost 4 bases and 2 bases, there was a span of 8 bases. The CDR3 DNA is TGTGCCAGCAGTGGATCCCTGAACTATGGCTACACCTTC. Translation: CASSGSLNYGYTF.

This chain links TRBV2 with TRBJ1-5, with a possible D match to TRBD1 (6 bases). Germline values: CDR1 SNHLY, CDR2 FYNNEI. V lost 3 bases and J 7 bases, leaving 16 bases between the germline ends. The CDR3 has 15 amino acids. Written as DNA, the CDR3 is TGTGCCAGCAGTGACGGACAGCTTCCAGGGCAGCCCCAGCATTTT. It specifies CASSDGQLPGQPQHF.

The CDR3 loop is CASSQALTSYEQYF. CDR3 in DNA: TGTGCCAGCAGCCAAGCTTTGACCTCCTACGAGCAGTACTTC. The rearrangement uses TRBV3-1 (or the pseudogene TRBV3-2) and TRBJ2-7; the D is unclear. From germline, CDR1 is LGHDT and CDR2 YNNKEL (reference sequence). The ends were cut back, 1 base at V and 0 bases at J, with 7 bases in the middle. The CDR3 sequence is 14 residues long.

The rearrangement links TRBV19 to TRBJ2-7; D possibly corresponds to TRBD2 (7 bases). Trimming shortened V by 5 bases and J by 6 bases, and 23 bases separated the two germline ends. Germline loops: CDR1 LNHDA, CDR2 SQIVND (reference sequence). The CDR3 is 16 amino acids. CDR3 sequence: CASSPWGGTRSTEQYF. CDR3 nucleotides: TGTGCCAGTAGTCCATGGGGAGGGACACGGTCAACCGAGCAGTACTTC.

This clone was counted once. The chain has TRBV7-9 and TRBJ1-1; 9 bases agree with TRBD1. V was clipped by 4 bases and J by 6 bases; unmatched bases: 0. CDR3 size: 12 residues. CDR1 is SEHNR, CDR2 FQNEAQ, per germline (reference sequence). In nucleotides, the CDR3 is TGTGCCAGCAGCTGGACAGGGGCTGAAGCTTTCTTT. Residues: CASSWTGAEAFF.

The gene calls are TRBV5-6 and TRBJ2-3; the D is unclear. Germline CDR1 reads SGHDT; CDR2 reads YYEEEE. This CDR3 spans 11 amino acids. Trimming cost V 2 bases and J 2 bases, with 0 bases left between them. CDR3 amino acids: CASSFTDTQYF. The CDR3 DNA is TGTGCCAGCAGCTTCACAGATACGCAGTATTTT.

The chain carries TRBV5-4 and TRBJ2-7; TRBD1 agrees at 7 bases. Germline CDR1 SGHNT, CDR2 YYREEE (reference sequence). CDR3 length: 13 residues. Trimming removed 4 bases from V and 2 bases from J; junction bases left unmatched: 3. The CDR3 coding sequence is TGTGCCAGCAGCGAGGGACAGACCTACGAGCAGTACTTC. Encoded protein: CASSEGQTYEQYF.

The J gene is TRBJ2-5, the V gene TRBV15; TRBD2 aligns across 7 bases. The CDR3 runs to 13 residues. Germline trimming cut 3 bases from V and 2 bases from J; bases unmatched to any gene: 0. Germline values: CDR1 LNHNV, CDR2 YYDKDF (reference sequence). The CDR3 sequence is CATSRGGQETQYF. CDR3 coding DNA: TGTGCCACCAGCAGGGGGGGGCAAGAGACCCAGTACTTC.

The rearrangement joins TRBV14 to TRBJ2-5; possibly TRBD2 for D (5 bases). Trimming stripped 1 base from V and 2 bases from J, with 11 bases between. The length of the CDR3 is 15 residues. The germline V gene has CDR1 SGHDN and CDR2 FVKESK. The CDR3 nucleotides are TGTGCCAGCAGCCAAGTCGGGGTTGCTCAAGAGACCCAGTACTTC. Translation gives CASSQVGVAQETQYF.

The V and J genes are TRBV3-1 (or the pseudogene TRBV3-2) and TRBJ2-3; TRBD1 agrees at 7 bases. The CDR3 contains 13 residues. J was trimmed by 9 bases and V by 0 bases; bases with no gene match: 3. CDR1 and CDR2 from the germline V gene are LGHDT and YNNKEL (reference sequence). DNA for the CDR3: TGTGCCAGCAGCCAAGATAAGGGGGCCACGCAGTATTTT. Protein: CASSQDKGATQYF.

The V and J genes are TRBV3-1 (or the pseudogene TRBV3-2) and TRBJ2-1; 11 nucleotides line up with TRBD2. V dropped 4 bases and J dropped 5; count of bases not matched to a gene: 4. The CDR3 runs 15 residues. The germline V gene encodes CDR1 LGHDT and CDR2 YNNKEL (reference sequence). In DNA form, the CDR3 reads TGTGCCAGCAGCCGACTAGCGGGGCGACACAATGAGCAGTTCTTC. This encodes CASSRLAGRHNEQFF.

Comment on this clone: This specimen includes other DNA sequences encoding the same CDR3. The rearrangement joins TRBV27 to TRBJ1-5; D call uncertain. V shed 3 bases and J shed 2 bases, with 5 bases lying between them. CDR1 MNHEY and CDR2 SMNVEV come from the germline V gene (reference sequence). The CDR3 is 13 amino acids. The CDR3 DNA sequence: TGTGCCAGCAGTTTTGGCCGCAATCAGCCCCAGCATTTT. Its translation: CASSFGRNQPQHF.

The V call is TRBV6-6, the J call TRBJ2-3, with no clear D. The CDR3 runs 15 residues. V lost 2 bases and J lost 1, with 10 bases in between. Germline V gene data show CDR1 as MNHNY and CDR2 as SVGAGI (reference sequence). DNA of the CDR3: TGTGCCAGCAGTTACGGTCCCGCGGGCACAGATACGCAGTATTTT. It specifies CASSYGPAGTDTQYF.

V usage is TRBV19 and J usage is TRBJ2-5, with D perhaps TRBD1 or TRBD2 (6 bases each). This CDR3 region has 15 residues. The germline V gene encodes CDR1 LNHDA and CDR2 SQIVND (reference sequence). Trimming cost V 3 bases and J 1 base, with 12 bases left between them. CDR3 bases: TGTGCCAGTAGTATGGGGGGCGCAGGCCAAGAGACCCAGTACTTC. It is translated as CASSMGGAGQETQYF.

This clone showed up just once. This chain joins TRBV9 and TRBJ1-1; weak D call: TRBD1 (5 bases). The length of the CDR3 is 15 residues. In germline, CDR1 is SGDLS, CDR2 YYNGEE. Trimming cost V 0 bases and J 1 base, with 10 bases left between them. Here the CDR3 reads CASSVGTGSNTEAFF. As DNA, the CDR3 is TGTGCCAGCAGCGTAGGCACAGGCTCGAACACTGAAGCTTTCTTT.

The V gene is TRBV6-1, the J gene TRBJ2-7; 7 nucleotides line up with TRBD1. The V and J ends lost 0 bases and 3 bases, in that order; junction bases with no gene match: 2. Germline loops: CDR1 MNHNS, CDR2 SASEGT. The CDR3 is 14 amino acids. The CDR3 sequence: CASSEAWDSYEQYF. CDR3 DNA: TGTGCCAGCAGTGAAGCGTGGGACAGCTACGAGCAGTACTTC.

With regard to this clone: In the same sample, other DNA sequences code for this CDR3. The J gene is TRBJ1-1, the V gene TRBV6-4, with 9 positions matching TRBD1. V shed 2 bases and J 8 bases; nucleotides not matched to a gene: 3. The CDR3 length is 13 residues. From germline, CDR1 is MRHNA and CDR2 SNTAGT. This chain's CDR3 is CASSDGTGREAFF. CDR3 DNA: TGTGCCAGCAGTGACGGGACAGGGAGAGAAGCTTTCTTT.